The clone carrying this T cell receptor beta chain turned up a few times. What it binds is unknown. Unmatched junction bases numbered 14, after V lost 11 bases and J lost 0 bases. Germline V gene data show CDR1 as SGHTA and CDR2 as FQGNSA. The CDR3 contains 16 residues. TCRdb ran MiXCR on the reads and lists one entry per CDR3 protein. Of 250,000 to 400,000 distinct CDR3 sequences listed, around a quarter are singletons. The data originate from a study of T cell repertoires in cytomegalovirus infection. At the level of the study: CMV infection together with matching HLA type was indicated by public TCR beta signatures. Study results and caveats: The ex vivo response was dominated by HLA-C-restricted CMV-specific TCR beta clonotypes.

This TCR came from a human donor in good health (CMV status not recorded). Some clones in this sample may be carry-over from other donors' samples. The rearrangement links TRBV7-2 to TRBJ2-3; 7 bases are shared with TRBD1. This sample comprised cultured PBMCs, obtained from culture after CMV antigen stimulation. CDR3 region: CASNRGWVYSTDTQYF. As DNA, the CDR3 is TGTGCCTCCAACAGGGGTTGGGTTTATAGCACAGATACGCAGTATTTT.